This T cell receptor (beta chain) appears in the sequencing data of a study of T cells after yellow fever vaccination. Study at large: Preparing low-cell-number fractions relied on SMART-Seq v4 Ultra Low Input.

Points from the study as a whole: Post-booster reappearance was seen for most primary-vaccination clones (96% CD4, roughly 91% CD8).

The CDR3 extends over 14 amino acids. Germline V gene lookup returns CDR1 WNHNN and CDR2 SYGVQD (reference sequence). V trimming: 5 bases; J trimming: 3 bases; junction bases outside the gene matches: 7. This clonotype was observed a handful of times. Its antigen is unidentified. Researchers made TCR cDNA using 5'RACE template switching, and this step added a universal primer site and UMIs. TCRdb passed the 5' RACE reads through MiXCR, listing each CDR3 protein once. Here the sample spans some 300,000 distinct CDR3 sequences, 8.5% to 10% being singletons. The receptor's source is a man aged 18 to 30 who received the YFV17D yellow fever vaccine. The chain employs TRBV10-1 and TRBJ2-7, with 7 bases matching TRBD1. Specimen: CD4+ T cells sorted from PBMCs, collected 5 days after the yellow fever booster vaccination. The CDR3 bases are TGCGCCAGCAGTAAGGGGACAGAACTCTACGAGCAGTACTTC. Protein sequence: CASSKGTELYEQYF.